The 8 T cell receptor beta chains presented below share a single source sample, sequenced in a study of neurological immune-mediated disorders. From the 5' RACE reads, TCRdb called clonotypes with MiXCR, one entry per CDR3 protein. The sample yields 45,000 to 50,000 distinct CDR3 sequences, 20% to 30% seen once. The specimen sequenced was PBMCs. The receptors derive from a woman aged 70-85 years in good health.

On this clonotype itself: A much larger clone lies one base from this, so it may be a read error. The CDR3 reads CARSLTRDSRYNEQFF. The DNA of the CDR3 is TGTGCCAGAAGCCTAACCCGGGACTCCCGGTACAATGAGCAGTTCTTC. This chain links TRBV4-2 with TRBJ2-1, with a weak D call TRBD2 (6 bases). Germline V gene data show CDR1 as LGHNA and CDR2 as YNFKEQ. The length of the CDR3 is 16 residues.

This clonotype was observed at least ten times. The chain uses TRBV5-1 and TRBJ2-2; 13 bases line up with TRBD2. Losses at the gene ends were 0 bases for V and 5 bases for J; bases not matched to a gene: 1. The CDR3 is 16 residues long. Germline CDR1 and CDR2: SGHRS and YFSETQ. CDR3 coding DNA: TGCGCCAGCAGCTTGGGACTAGCGGGAGGAACCGGGGAGCTGTTTTTT. It codes for CASSLGLAGGTGELFF.

This clonotype occurred many times. The chain is built from TRBV5-1 and TRBJ2-3, with D hard to call. V lost 0 bases to trimming and J lost 2 bases, with 4 bases between them. CDR3 length equals 13 residues. Germline CDR1 is SGHRS and CDR2 is YFSETQ. CDR3 protein: CASSLGSTDTQYF. The CDR3, as DNA: TGCGCCAGCAGCTTGGGGTCCACAGATACGCAGTATTTT.

This clonotype showed up many times. The rearrangement uses TRBV29-1 and TRBJ2-1, with 8 bases matching TRBD2. V shed 8 bases, J shed 1 base, and the junction held 7 bases outside the gene matches. Germline CDR1 is SQVTM and CDR2 is ANQGSEA. The CDR3 consists of 14 residues. The CDR3 DNA follows: TGCAGCAACGGGAGGGATGGGTCCTACAATGAGCAGTTCTTC. Amino acid sequence: CSNGRDGSYNEQFF.

This clonotype was seen ten or more times. This chain uses TRBV5-1 with TRBJ2-7, with D uncertain. Germline V lookup: CDR1 SGHRS, CDR2 YFSETQ. The CDR3 covers 15 residues. V lost 3 bases and J lost 3, with 16 bases in between. DNA of the CDR3: TGCGCCAGCAGCTGGGGTGGAGCCGGTTACTACGAGCAGTACTTC. Translating gives CASSWGGAGYYEQYF.

This clonotype showed up many times. The chain carries TRBV6-5 and TRBJ2-1; TRBD2 matches at 8 bases. The V gene end was trimmed by 6 bases and the J gene end by 2 bases; junction bases not matched to a gene: 12. Germline V CDR1 and CDR2: MNHEY, SVGAGI. This CDR3 region has 17 residues. This chain's CDR3 is CASSSTRGSGTYNEQFF. The CDR3 DNA reads as TGTGCCAGCAGCTCAACGCGGGGTAGCGGGACCTACAATGAGCAGTTCTTC.

On this clonotype: Its ends do not fully match the called genes, so a read error is possible. The V gene is TRBV27, the J gene TRBJ2-3, with unresolved D. The CDR3 contains 15 residues. The germline V gene encodes CDR1 MNHEY and CDR2 SMNVEV (reference sequence). The CDR3 sequence is CAGSLGSVGTDTQYF. As DNA, the CDR3 is TGTGCCGGCAGTTTAGGCTCAGTTGGGACAGATACGCAGTATTTT.

In the case of this clonotype: A single base separates this from a much larger clone, so it may be a read error. The gene calls are TRBV10-3 and TRBJ2-1; D gene ambiguous. CDR1 and CDR2 (germline): ENHRY, SYGVKD. CDR3 size: 11 residues. CDR3 loop: CAISVVDERFF. CDR3 DNA: TGTGCCATCAGCGTAGTGGATGAGCGGTTCTTC.